This T cell receptor (beta chain) was identified in a study of blood T cell repertoires in COVID-19. Only in-frame clones appear in the TCRdb table, and some are missing; sequencing was by immunoSEQ multiplex PCR. Seen here are some 42,000 clones, 92% observed once, and the top ten hold 9.2%. Germline-derived CDR1 and CDR2 are SNHLY and FYNNEI. The CDR3 contains 12 residues. V lost 6 bases and J lost 7; bases outside the gene matches: 4. V gene TRBV2 combines with J gene TRBJ1-1, with 8 nucleotides matching TRBD1. The receptor was isolated from a man aged 45-60 years with active COVID-19. The sequencing sample was made of peripheral blood. CDR3 protein: CASSLGTGEAFF. The CDR3 DNA reads as TGTGCCAGCAGCCTCGGGACAGGTGAAGCTTTCTTT.